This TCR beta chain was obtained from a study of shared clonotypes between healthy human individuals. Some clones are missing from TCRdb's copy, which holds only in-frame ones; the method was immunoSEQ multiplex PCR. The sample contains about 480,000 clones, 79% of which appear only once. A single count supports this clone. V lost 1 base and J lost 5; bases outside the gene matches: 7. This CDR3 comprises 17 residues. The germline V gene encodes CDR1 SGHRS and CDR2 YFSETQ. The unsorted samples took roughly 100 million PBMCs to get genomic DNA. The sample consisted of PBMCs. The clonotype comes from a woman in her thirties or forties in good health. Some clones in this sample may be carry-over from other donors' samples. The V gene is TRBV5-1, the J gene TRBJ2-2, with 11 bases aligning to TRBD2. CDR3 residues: CASSLTSGRTGTGELFF. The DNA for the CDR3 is TGCGCCAGCAGCTTGACTAGCGGGAGAACGGGGACCGGGGAGCTGTTTTTT.